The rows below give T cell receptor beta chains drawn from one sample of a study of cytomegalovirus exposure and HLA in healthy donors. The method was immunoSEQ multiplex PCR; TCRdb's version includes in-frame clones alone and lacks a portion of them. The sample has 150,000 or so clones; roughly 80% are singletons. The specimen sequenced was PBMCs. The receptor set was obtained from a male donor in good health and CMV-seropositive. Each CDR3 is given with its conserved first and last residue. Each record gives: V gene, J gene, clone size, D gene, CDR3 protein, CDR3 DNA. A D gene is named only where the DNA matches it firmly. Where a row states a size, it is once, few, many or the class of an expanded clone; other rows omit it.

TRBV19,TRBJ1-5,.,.,CASGWVNQPQHF,TGTGCCAGCGGGTGGGTAAATCAGCCCCAGCATTTT
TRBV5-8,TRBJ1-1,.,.,CASSLDQGGGGTEAFF,TGTGCCAGCAGCTTGGATCAGGGTGGCGGGGGCACTGAAGCTTTCTTT
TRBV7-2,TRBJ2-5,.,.,CASSPRQGGETQYF,TGTGCCAGCAGCCCCCGACAGGGAGGAGAGACCCAGTACTTC
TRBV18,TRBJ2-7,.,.,CASSPPAGPNEQYF,TGTGCCAGCTCACCACCGGCGGGGCCCAACGAGCAGTACTTC
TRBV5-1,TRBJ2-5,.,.,CASSLGRPRGETQYF,TGCGCCAGCAGCTTGGGACGCCCCCGGGGGGAGACCCAGTACTTC
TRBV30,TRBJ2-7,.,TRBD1,CARQGGPYEQYF,TGTGCCCGACAGGGGGGGCCCTACGAGCAGTACTTC
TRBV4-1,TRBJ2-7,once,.,CASSHEDHYEQYF,TGCGCCAGCAGCCACGAGGATCACTACGAGCAGTACTTC
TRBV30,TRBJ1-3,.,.,CAWTQTGISGNTIYF,TGTGCCTGGACCCAGACGGGGATCTCTGGAAACACCATATATTTT
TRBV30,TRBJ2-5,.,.,CAWSIQVSETQYF,TGTGCCTGGAGTATACAGGTTTCGGAGACCCAGTACTTC
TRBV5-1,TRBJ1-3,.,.,CASQGLGNTIYF,TGCGCCAGTCAGGGTTTGGGAAACACCATATATTTT
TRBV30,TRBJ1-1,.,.,CARGSYTEAFF,TGTGCTCGAGGGTCCTACACTGAAGCTTTCTTT
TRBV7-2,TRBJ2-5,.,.,CASSQGGSQETQYF,TGTGCCAGCAGCCAAGGAGGGTCCCAAGAGACCCAGTACTTC
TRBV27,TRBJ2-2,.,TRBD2,CASRETSGLKNGELFF,TGTGCCAGCAGGGAGACTAGCGGCCTTAAAAACGGGGAGCTGTTTTTT
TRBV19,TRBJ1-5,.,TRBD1,CASSTRTGNQPQHF,TGTGCCAGTAGTACCCGGACAGGGAATCAGCCCCAGCATTTT
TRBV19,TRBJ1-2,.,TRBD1,CASSVTSQGFHYGYTF,TGTGCCAGTAGTGTCACCTCACAGGGGTTCCACTATGGCTACACCTTC
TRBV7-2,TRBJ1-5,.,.,CASSTGGANQPQHF,TGTGCCAGCAGTACCGGGGGGGCCAATCAGCCCCAGCATTTT
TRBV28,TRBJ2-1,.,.,CASSPGHFSSYNEQFF,TGTGCCAGCAGTCCGGGACACTTTAGCTCCTACAATGAGCAGTTCTTC
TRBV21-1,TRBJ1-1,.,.,CASAGGNTEAFF,TGTGCCAGCGCCGGAGGGAACACTGAAGCTTTCTTT
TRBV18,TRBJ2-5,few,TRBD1,CASSPPQGARETQYF,TGTGCCAGCTCACCACCCCAGGGGGCGCGAGAGACCCAGTACTTC
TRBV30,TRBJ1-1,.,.,CAWSGAPDTEAFF,TGTGCCTGGAGTGGGGCGCCAGACACTGAAGCTTTCTTT
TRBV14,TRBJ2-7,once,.,CASSPARAEQYF,TGTGCCAGCAGCCCCGCCAGGGCCGAGCAGTACTTC
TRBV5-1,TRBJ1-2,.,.,CASSLTGGVIYGYTF,TGCGCCAGCAGCTTGACCGGGGGGGTGATCTATGGCTACACCTTC
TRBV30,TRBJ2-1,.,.,CAWSVFEPEQFF,TGTGCCTGGAGTGTATTCGAGCCAGAGCAGTTCTTC
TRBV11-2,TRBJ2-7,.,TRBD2,CASSRDPGGTNEQYF,TGTGCCAGCAGCCGAGATCCGGGAGGGACAAACGAGCAGTACTTC
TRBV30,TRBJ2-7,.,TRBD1,CAWGQGGYEQYF,TGTGCCTGGGGACAGGGTGGGTACGAGCAGTACTTC
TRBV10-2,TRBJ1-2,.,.,CASSPGPGINYGYTF,TGCGCCAGCAGCCCCGGGCCCGGGATTAACTATGGCTACACCTTC
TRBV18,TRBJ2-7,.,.,CASSPIWSSAYEQYF,TGTGCCAGCTCACCTATTTGGAGTTCTGCCTACGAGCAGTACTTC
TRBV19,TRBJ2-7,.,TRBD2,CASTSGLAGPYEQYF,TGTGCCAGTACCTCGGGACTAGCGGGACCCTACGAGCAGTACTTC
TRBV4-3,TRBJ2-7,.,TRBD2,CASSQSLATEQYF,TGCGCCAGCAGCCAATCACTAGCGACCGAGCAGTACTTC
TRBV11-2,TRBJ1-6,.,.,CASSQQNSPLHF,TGTGCCAGCAGCCAACAGAATTCACCCCTCCACTTT
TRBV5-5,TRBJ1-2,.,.,CASSLDTGNDYGYTF,TGTGCCAGCAGCTTAGATACAGGGAATGACTATGGCTACACCTTC
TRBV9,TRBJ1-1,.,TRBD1,CASSAPGTGGTEAFF,TGTGCCAGCAGCGCCCCCGGGACAGGGGGCACTGAAGCTTTCTTT
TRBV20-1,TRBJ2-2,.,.,CSASSPGELFF,TGCAGTGCTAGTAGTCCGGGGGAGCTGTTTTTT
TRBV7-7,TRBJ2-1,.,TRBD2,CASSLSGSNNEQFF,TGTGCCAGCAGCCTTAGCGGGAGCAACAATGAGCAGTTCTTC
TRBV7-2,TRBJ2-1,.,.,CASSLGGTANEQFF,TGTGCCAGCAGCTTAGGAGGGACTGCCAATGAGCAGTTCTTC
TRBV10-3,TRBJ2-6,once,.,CAISDARSGANGLTF,TGTGCCATCAGTGATGCGCGCTCTGGGGCCAACGGCCTGACTTTC
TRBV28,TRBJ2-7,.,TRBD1,CASKTLDRGHEQYF,TGTGCCAGCAAGACCCTAGACAGGGGGCACGAGCAGTACTTC
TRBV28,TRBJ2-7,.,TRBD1,CASSAVRDRGREQYF,TGTGCCAGCAGCGCCGTCCGGGACAGGGGACGCGAGCAGTACTTC
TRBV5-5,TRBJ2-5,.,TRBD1,CASRSGGRPQETQYF,TGTGCCAGCAGGTCAGGGGGACGACCTCAAGAGACCCAGTACTTC
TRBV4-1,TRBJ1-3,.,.,CASSQAEGSGNTIYF,TGCGCCAGCAGCCAAGCCGAGGGATCTGGAAACACCATATATTTT
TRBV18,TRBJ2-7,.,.,CASAAADSYEQYF,TGTGCCAGCGCGGCTGCGGACAGCTACGAGCAGTACTTC
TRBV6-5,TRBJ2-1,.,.,CASSYSSAEQFF,TGTGCCAGCAGTTACTCGTCAGCGGAGCAGTTCTTC
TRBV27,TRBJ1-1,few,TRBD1,CASTLRRTGNMNTEAFF,TGTGCCAGCACTTTGCGTCGGACAGGGAACATGAACACTGAAGCTTTCTTT
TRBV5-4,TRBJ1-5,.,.,CASSLGAGVNQPQHF,TGTGCCAGCAGCTTGGGGGCAGGGGTTAATCAGCCCCAGCATTTT
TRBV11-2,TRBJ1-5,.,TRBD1,CASSVGTGPQQPQHF,TGTGCCAGCAGCGTCGGGACAGGGCCACAACAGCCCCAGCATTTT
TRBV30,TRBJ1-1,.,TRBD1,CAWRIDRGVTEAFF,TGTGCCTGGAGGATCGACAGGGGGGTGACTGAAGCTTTCTTT
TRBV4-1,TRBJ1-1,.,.,CASSPADGQVEAFF,TGCGCCAGCAGCCCCGCCGACGGACAAGTTGAAGCTTTCTTT
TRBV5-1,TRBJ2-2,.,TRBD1,CASRKTGESGELFF,TGCGCCAGCAGAAAAACAGGGGAAAGCGGGGAGCTGTTTTTT
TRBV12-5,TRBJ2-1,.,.,CASGLVRDSRGNDEQFF,TGTGCTAGTGGTTTGGTACGGGACTCAAGGGGAAACGATGAGCAGTTCTTC
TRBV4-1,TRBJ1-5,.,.,CASSQGGQNGQPQHF,TGCGCCAGCAGCCAAGGAGGACAAAACGGTCAGCCCCAGCATTTT
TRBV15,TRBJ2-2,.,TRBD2,CATSRGTSGSTGELFF,TGTGCCACCAGCAGGGGGACTAGCGGCTCCACCGGGGAGCTGTTTTTT
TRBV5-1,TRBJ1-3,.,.,CASSTDTSGNTIYF,TGCGCCAGCAGCACGGACACCTCTGGAAACACCATATATTTT
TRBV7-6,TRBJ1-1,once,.,CASSAQVADLTEAFF,TGTGCCAGCAGCGCCCAAGTGGCAGATTTAACTGAAGCTTTCTTT